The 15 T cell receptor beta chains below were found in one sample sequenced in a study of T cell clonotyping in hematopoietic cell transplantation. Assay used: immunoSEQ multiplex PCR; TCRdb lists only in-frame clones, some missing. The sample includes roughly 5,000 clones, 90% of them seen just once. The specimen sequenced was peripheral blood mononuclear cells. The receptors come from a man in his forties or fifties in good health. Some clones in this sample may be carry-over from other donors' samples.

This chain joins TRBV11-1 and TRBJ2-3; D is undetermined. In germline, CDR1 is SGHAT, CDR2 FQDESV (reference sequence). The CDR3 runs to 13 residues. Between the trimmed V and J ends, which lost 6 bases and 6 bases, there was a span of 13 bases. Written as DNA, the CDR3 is TGTGCCAGCAGGCCTTTCTCGGGCGATACGCAGTATTTT. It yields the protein CASRPFSGDTQYF.

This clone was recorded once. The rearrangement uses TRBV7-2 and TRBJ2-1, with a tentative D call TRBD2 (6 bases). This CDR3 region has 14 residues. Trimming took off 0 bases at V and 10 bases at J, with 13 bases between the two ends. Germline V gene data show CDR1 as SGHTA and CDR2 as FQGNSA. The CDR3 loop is CASSLARVGGEQFF. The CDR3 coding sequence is TGTGCCAGCAGCTTAGCGAGGGTCGGAGGGGAGCAGTTCTTC.

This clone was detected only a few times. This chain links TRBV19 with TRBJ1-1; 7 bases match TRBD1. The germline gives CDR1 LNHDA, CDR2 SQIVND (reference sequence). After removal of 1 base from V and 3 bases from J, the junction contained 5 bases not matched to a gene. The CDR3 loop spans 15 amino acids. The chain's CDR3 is CASSIGAGGYTEAFF. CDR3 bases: TGTGCCAGTAGTATAGGGGCAGGGGGTTACACTGAAGCTTTCTTT.

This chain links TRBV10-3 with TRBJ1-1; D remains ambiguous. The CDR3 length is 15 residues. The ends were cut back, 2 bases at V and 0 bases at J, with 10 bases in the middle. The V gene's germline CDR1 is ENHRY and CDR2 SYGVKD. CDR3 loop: CAISEVGRLNTEAFF. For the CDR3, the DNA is TGTGCCATCAGTGAGGTGGGCAGATTGAACACTGAAGCTTTCTTT.

The CDR3 sequence is CASSLGSSGGVGNEQFF. CDR3 bases: TGTGCCAGCAGCTTAGGCAGTAGCGGGGGGGTCGGCAATGAGCAGTTCTTC. The chain is built from TRBV7-6 and TRBJ2-1; 11 bases fit TRBD2. This CDR3 is built from 17 residues. Per the germline V gene, CDR1 is SGHVS and CDR2 is FNYEAQ. V was clipped by 1 base and J by 6 bases; unmatched bases: 8.

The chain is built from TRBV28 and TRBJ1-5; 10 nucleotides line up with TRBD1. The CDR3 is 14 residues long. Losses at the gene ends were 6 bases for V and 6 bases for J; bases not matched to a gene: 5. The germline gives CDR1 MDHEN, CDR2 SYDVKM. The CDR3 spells CASSRDRGSQPQHF. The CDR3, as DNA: TGTGCCAGCAGCCGGGACAGGGGATCTCAGCCCCAGCATTTT.

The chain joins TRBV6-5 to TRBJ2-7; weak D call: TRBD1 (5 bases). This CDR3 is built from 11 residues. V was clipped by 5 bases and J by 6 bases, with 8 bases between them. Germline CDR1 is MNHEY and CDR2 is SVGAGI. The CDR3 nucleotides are TGTGCCAGCAGTCACACAGGCGAGCAGTACTTC. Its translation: CASSHTGEQYF.

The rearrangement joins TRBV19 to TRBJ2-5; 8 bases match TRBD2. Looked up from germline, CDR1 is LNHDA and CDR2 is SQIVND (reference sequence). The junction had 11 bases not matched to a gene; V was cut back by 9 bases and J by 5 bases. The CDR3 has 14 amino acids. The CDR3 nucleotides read TGTGCCAGCCAGGGACTAGAGGGGTCGGAGACCCAGTACTTC. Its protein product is CASQGLEGSETQYF.

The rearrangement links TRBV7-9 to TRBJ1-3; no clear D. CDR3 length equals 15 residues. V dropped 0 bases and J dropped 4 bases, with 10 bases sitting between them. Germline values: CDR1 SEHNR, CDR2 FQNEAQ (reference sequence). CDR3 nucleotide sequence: TGTGCCAGCAGCTTAGCATCAGTCGCCGGAAACACCATATATTTT. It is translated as CASSLASVAGNTIYF.

CDR3 amino acids: CASSFEVVGTEAFF. The CDR3 DNA is TGTGCCAGCAGCTTTGAGGTCGTGGGCACTGAAGCTTTCTTT. The V and J genes are TRBV5-4 and TRBJ1-1; D is uncertain. Trimming cost V 2 bases and J 4 bases, with 12 bases left between them. CDR3 size: 14 residues. The germline V gene encodes CDR1 SGHNT and CDR2 YYREEE (reference sequence).

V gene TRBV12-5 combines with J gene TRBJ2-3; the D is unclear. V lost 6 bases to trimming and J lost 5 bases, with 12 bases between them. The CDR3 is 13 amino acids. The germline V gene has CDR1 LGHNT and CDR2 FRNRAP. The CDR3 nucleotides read TGTGCTAGTGGGAAATGGAACGGAGATACGCAGTATTTT. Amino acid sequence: CASGKWNGDTQYF.

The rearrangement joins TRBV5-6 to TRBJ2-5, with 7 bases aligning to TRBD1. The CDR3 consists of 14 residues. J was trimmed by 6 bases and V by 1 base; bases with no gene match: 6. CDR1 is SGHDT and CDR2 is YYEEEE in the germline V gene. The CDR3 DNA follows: TGTGCCAGCAGCTTGAAGGGGGCCGGTCAGACCCAGTACTTC. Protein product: CASSLKGAGQTQYF.

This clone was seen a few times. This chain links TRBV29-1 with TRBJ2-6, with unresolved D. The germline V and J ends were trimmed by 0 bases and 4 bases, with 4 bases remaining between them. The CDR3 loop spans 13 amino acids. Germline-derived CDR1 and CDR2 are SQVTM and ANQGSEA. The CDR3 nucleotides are TGCAGCGTTGAAGACTCGGGGGCCAACGTCCTGACTTTC. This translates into CSVEDSGANVLTF.

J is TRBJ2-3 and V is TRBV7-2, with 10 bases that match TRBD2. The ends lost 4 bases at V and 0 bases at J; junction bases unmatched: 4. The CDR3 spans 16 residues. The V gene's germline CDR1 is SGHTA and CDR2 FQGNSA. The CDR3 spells CASSSIAGGSTDTQYF. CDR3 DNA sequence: TGTGCCAGCAGCTCGATAGCGGGGGGTAGCACAGATACGCAGTATTTT.

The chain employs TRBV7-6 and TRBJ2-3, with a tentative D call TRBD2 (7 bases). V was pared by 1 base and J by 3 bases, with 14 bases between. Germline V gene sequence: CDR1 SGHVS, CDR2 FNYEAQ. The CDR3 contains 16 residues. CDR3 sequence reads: CASSLEGGAMTDTQYF. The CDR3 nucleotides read TGTGCCAGCAGCTTAGAGGGGGGGGCCATGACAGATACGCAGTATTTT.